The sequence of this T cell receptor (beta chain) was determined in a study of T-cell reconstitution after alpha-beta-depleted transplantation in children. This CDR3 has 14 residues. With V trimmed by 3 bases and J by 0 bases, 1 base remained unmatched. Germline CDR1 DFQATT, CDR2 SNEGSKA (reference sequence). Notes on the study in general: At around two months after transplant, the alpha-beta T cells were reportedly derived from several hundred expanded clones that came from non-depleted graft cells. Day-60 TCRbeta diversity that was high in some patients was derived from surviving recipient T cells and thymic progenitors.

This clonotype was counted only a few times. Antigen: not known. Unique molecular identifiers were incorporated during preparation of the TCRbeta library. TCRdb reanalysed the PCR reads using MiXCR and keeps one entry per CDR3 protein. Of about 1,000,000 distinct CDR3 sequences listed, 25% to 35% are singletons. Sequencing used PBMCs, mostly from graft donor cells, obtained 360 days after TCRalphabeta/CD19-depleted stem cell transplant. This chain uses TRBV20-1 with TRBJ2-5, with 10 bases matching TRBD2. This sequence originates from a boy under three years old who had a stem cell transplant for SCID, so the T cells may come from the graft donor. CDR3 DNA sequence: TGCAGTGCTAGGACTAGCGGGTACCAAGAGACCCAGTACTTC. Translated, it gives CSARTSGYQETQYF.